Listed below are T cell receptor beta chains from one sample, sequenced in a study of breast tumors, draining lymph nodes, adjacent tissues. One entry per CDR3 protein, called by TCRdb with MiXCR from the multiplex PCR reads. The data hold approximately 230,000 distinct CDR3 sequences, with 30% to 35% observed a single time. Source material: axillary lymph node tissue. These receptors were taken from a female donor with breast cancer. Some clones in this sample may be carry-over from other donors' samples. Each CDR3 is given with its conserved first and last residue. D genes are given only for firm matches. Rows give clone size only sometimes, using once, few, many, or a class for an expanded clone.

j_call	clone_size	d_call	v_call	cdr3_aa	cdr3_nt
TRBJ2-3	many	TRBD2	TRBV7-2	CASSSEVAGFTDTQYF	TGTGCCAGCAGCTCAGAGGTAGCGGGTTTCACAGATACGCAGTATTTT
TRBJ2-2	many	TRBD2	TRBV7-2	CASSLSRPGGTGELFF	TGTGCCAGCAGCCTCTCGAGGCCGGGGGGCACCGGGGAGCTGTTTTTT
TRBJ2-5	NA	TRBD1	TRBV20-1	CSAPGGAETQYF	TGCAGTGCTCCAGGGGGCGCGGAGACCCAGTACTTC
TRBJ1-2	many	TRBD1	TRBV5-1	CASSEGQGYGYTF	TGCGCCAGCAGTGAGGGACAGGGCTATGGCTACACCTTC
TRBJ2-1	NA	NA	TRBV20-1	CSPESVSYNAQFF	TGCAGCCCCGAGAGCGTATCCTACAATGCGCAGTTCTTC
TRBJ2-3	NA	TRBD2	TRBV7-2	CASSLSAGGPDTQYF	TGTGCCAGCAGCTTATCAGCGGGAGGGCCCGATACGCAGTATTTT
TRBJ2-5	NA	NA	TRBV25-1	CASSLNQPQYF	TGTGCCAGCAGCCTTAATCAGCCCCAGTACTTC
TRBJ1-5	NA	TRBD1	TRBV2	CAISEGRGSNQPQHF	TGTGCCATCAGTGAAGGCAGGGGGAGCAATCAGCCCCAGCATTTT
TRBJ1-2	many	NA	TRBV5-1	CASSVGDRNYGYTF	TGCGCCAGCAGCGTTGGCGACAGGAACTATGGCTACACCTTC
TRBJ2-3	NA	NA	TRBV5-4	CASSLAATRPDTQYF	TGTGCCAGCAGCTTGGCGGCGACTAGGCCCGATACGCAGTATTTT
TRBJ2-1	NA	TRBD2	TRBV28	CASSPTSGGRYNEQFF	TGTGCCAGCAGCCCGACTAGCGGGGGACGCTACAATGAGCAGTTCTTC
TRBJ1-2	many	TRBD1	TRBV29-1	CSVDRIRGRGYGYTF	TGCAGCGTTGATAGGATTAGGGGGCGAGGGTATGGCTACACCTTC
TRBJ1-5	few	NA	TRBV5-6	CASSIEGGNQPQHF	TGTGCCAGCAGCATAGAAGGCGGCAATCAGCCCCAGCATTTT
TRBJ2-3	NA	TRBD1	TRBV18	CASSPTGTGFMDTQYF	TGTGCCAGCTCACCAACCGGGACAGGATTCATGGATACGCAGTATTTT
TRBJ1-5	many	NA	TRBV6-1	CASSERGFNQPQHF	TGTGCCAGCAGTGAACGAGGGTTCAATCAGCCCCAGCATTTT
TRBJ2-5	once	NA	TRBV10-3	CAISESTVGPQGTQYF	TGTGCCATCAGTGAGTCGACAGTCGGTCCCCAAGGGACCCAGTACTTC
TRBJ2-5	NA	NA	TRBV6-2/TRBV6-3	CASSPHHGGPQETQYF	TGTGCCAGCAGTCCCCACCACGGGGGTCCCCAAGAGACCCAGTACTTC
TRBJ2-3	NA	NA	TRBV2	CASSDGRYTQYF	TGTGCCAGCAGTGACGGCAGATATACGCAGTATTTT
TRBJ1-4	many	NA	TRBV7-9	CASSIYGVDEKLFF	TGTGCCAGCAGCATCTACGGGGTCGATGAAAAACTGTTTTTT
TRBJ1-2	many	NA	TRBV24-1	CATSDLESPGYTF	TGTGCCACCAGTGATTTAGAAAGCCCTGGCTACACCTTC
TRBJ2-7	NA	NA	TRBV2	CASSADGDYEQYF	TGTGCCAGCAGTGCGGACGGAGACTACGAGCAGTACTTC
TRBJ1-6	many	NA	TRBV19	CASSNMRYNSPLHF	TGTGCCAGTAGTAATATGAGGTATAATTCACCCCTCCACTTT
TRBJ1-2	once	NA	TRBV6-5	CASSYSGTDPYGYTF	TGTGCCAGCAGTTACTCAGGGACGGATCCCTACGGCTACACCTTC
TRBJ1-4	NA	NA	TRBV7-3	CASSPGTQNNEKLFF	TGTGCCAGCAGCCCCGGGACCCAGAACAATGAAAAACTGTTTTTT
TRBJ1-2	NA	TRBD1	TRBV11-2	CASSSSVIRDRVCGYTF	TGTGCCAGCAGCTCTAGCGTCATCCGGGACAGGGTATGCGGCTACACCTTC
TRBJ2-7	many	TRBD2	TRBV20-1	CSARWGDLAGDSYEQYF	TGCAGTGCTAGATGGGGCGATCTAGCGGGGGATTCCTACGAGCAGTACTTC
TRBJ2-1	NA	TRBD2	TRBV2	CAWNPASGRLSSSYNEQFF	TGTGCCTGGAACCCGGCTAGCGGGAGACTTTCGAGCTCCTACAATGAGCAGTTCTTC
TRBJ2-1	many	NA	TRBV4-3	CASSQATSLDEQFF	TGCGCCAGCAGCCAAGCGACTAGTCTTGATGAGCAGTTCTTC
TRBJ1-5	once	TRBD1	TRBV20-1	CSARDRLDREKGNQPQHF	TGCAGTGCTAGAGATCGACTCGACAGGGAGAAGGGCAATCAGCCCCAGCATTTT
TRBJ2-4	many	TRBD1	TRBV2	CASSEDRAGKNIQYF	TGTGCCAGCAGCGAGGACAGGGCGGGCAAAAACATTCAGTACTTC
TRBJ2-4	few	TRBD2	TRBV29-1	CSVELASGAKNIQYF	TGCAGCGTTGAACTGGCTAGCGGGGCCAAAAACATTCAGTACTTC
TRBJ2-1	many	NA	TRBV19	CASSYLGRNSYNEQFF	TGTGCCAGTAGTTATTTGGGACGGAACTCCTACAATGAGCAGTTCTTC
TRBJ1-2	NA	NA	TRBV20-1	CSASEPRGGDYGYIF	TGCAGTGCTAGTGAACCCAGGGGAGGCGACTATGGCTACATCTTC
TRBJ2-7	many	NA	TRBV18	CASSPQTYYEQYF	TGTGCCAGCTCACCACAGACTTATTACGAGCAGTACTTC
TRBJ2-3	few	NA	TRBV3-2	CASSQDRRGFGDTQYF	TGTGCCAGCAGCCAAGATCGTAGGGGCTTCGGAGATACGCAGTATTTT
TRBJ2-3	few	TRBD2	TRBV3-1	CASSQGGLAGVGDTQYF	TGTGCCAGCAGCCAAGGGGGGCTAGCGGGAGTTGGAGATACGCAGTATTTT
TRBJ1-6	NA	TRBD1	TRBV7-9	CASSKTGGGSPLHF	TGTGCCAGCTCCAAGACAGGGGGTGGCTCGCCCCTCCACTTT
TRBJ1-3	NA	NA	TRBV7-9	CASSLESLSGNTIHF	TGTGCCAGCAGCTTAGAGTCCCTCTCTGGAAACACCATACATTTT
TRBJ1-5	many	NA	TRBV19	CASSIGLGQRNPGPQHF	TGTGCCAGTAGTATTGGGCTTGGACAGCGGAACCCAGGGCCCCAGCATTTT
TRBJ2-1	NA	NA	TRBV11-2	CASSLGTSSYNGQFF	TGTGCCAGCAGCTTAGGGACTTCCTCCTACAATGGGCAGTTCTTC
TRBJ1-5	many	NA	TRBV28	CATEAGKRNQPQHF	TGTGCCACGGAGGCGGGGAAGCGCAATCAGCCCCAGCATTTT